A single sample gave rise to the 23 T cell receptor beta chains below, sequenced in a study of T-cell reconstitution after alpha-beta-depleted transplantation in children. Preparing the TCRbeta library involved the use of unique molecular identifiers. TCRdb processed the PCR reads anew with MiXCR; each CDR3 protein has one entry. The sample records approximately 500,000 distinct CDR3 sequences, under 12% being singletons. Here the sequenced sample was PBMCs, taken before TCRalphabeta/CD19-depleted stem cell transplant. The receptors derive from a child aged 2-15 years with inherited bone marrow failure, due to receive a stem cell transplant.

Many counts were recorded for this clonotype. This rearrangement joins TRBV15 to TRBJ2-5, with D possibly TRBD2 on 5 matching bases. V was trimmed by 1 base and J by 1 base, leaving 7 bases between them. The CDR3 loop spans 14 amino acids. CDR1 is LNHNV, CDR2 YYDKDF, per germline (reference sequence). CDR3 sequence: CATSRAGSQETQYF. In DNA, the CDR3 is TGTGCCACCAGCAGAGCGGGGAGCCAAGAGACCCAGTACTTC.

This clonotype turned up a few times. This rearrangement joins TRBV7-9 to TRBJ2-7; 10 bases map to TRBD2. Unmatched junction bases numbered 2, after V lost 1 base and J lost 8 bases. The germline gives CDR1 SEHNR, CDR2 FQNEAQ (reference sequence). This CDR3 comprises 13 residues. The CDR3 region has the DNA TGTGCCAGCAGCTTAGAACTAGCGGGGAAGCAGTACTTC. Encoded protein: CASSLELAGKQYF.

This clonotype was seen a few times. This rearrangement joins TRBV19 to TRBJ2-1; D not certain. The CDR3 spans 12 residues. The germline gives CDR1 LNHDA, CDR2 SQIVND (reference sequence). Trimming removed 7 bases at V and 9 bases at J, with 13 bases between. The chain's CDR3 is CASIDDRTEQFF. The CDR3, as DNA: TGTGCCAGTATAGACGACCGGACTGAGCAGTTCTTC.

This clonotype was observed at least ten times. V gene TRBV5-1 combines with J gene TRBJ2-6, with 14 bases that match TRBD2. V lost 2 bases to trimming and J lost 2 bases; unmatched junction nucleotides: 9. The CDR3 runs to 20 residues. Looked up from germline, CDR1 is SGHRS and CDR2 is YFSETQ. CDR3 bases: TGCGCCAGCAGCTTCGGGACTAGCGGGAGCGGTCTGACTGGGGCCAACGTCCTGACTTTC. Protein sequence: CASSFGTSGSGLTGANVLTF. Based on the CDR3 plus reference TRBV5-1 and TRBJ2-6, the full variable domain is KAGVTQTPRYLIKTRGQQVTLSCSPISGHRSVSWYQQTPGQGLQFLFEYFSETQRNKGNFPGRFSGRQFSNSRSEMNVSTLELGDSALYLCASSFGTSGSGLTGANVLTFGAGSRLTVL.

Ten or more counts support this clonotype. The rearrangement links TRBV24-1 to TRBJ2-7; 7 bases agree with TRBD2. With V trimmed by 0 bases and J by 3 bases, 7 bases remained unmatched. The CDR3 totals 16 residues. Germline V gene data show CDR1 as KGHDR and CDR2 as SFDVKD. CDR3 sequence (DNA): TGTGCCACCAGTGATTTGACGGCTAGCGGATACTACGAGCAGTACTTC. Its protein product is CATSDLTASGYYEQYF.

The sample holds many counts of this clonotype. The chain has TRBV5-1 and TRBJ2-5; 7 nucleotides line up with TRBD2. V lost 2 bases to trimming and J lost 2 bases; unmatched junction nucleotides: 3. CDR3 size: 14 residues. Germline V CDR1 and CDR2: SGHRS, YFSETQ. The CDR3 spells CASSFNSGQETQYF. CDR3 in DNA: TGCGCCAGCAGCTTTAATAGCGGGCAAGAGACCCAGTACTTC.

This clonotype was observed many times. The chain employs TRBV27 and TRBJ1-5; D unclear. CDR3 length: 17 amino acids. The V gene lost 0 bases and the J gene lost 2 bases, with 14 bases spanning the gap. The germline CDR1 and CDR2 sequences are MNHEY and SMNVEV (reference sequence). The CDR3 bases are TGTGCCAGCAGTTTATCACCACCGGGGTTGGGCAATCAGCCCCAGCATTTT. Protein sequence: CASSLSPPGLGNQPQHF.

The genes are TRBV12-3 or TRBV12-4 and TRBJ2-2; 7 bases map to TRBD1. Trimming removed 4 bases from V and 2 bases from J; junction bases left unmatched: 7. This CDR3 comprises 16 residues. In DNA, the CDR3 is TGTGCCAGCAGTTCTCGACAGGGAATCAACACCGGGGAGCTGTTTTTT. Amino acid sequence: CASSSRQGINTGELFF.

This clonotype was seen at least ten times. This rearrangement joins TRBV3-1 to TRBJ2-2; the match to TRBD2 covers 12 bases. The trim removed 3 bases at V and 6 bases at J, leaving 5 bases unmatched. CDR1 and CDR2 from the germline V gene are LGHDT and YNNKEL (reference sequence). CDR3 size: 16 residues. The chain's CDR3 is CASSHGLAGSAGELFF. CDR3 bases: TGTGCCAGCAGCCACGGACTAGCGGGATCTGCCGGGGAGCTGTTTTTT.

This clonotype was counted at least ten times. This chain uses TRBV4-3 with TRBJ2-3, with TRBD2 matching over 7 bases. From germline, CDR1 is LGHNA and CDR2 YSLEER. The ends lost 2 bases at V and 0 bases at J; junction bases unmatched: 14. This CDR3 has 19 residues. CDR3 loop: CASSQYPRITSESTDTQYF. CDR3 nucleotide sequence: TGCGCCAGCAGCCAATACCCGAGGATAACTAGCGAAAGCACAGATACGCAGTATTTT.

At least ten counts were recorded for this clonotype. The chain links TRBV7-2 to TRBJ2-3, with a weak D call TRBD2 (6 bases). The germline V and J ends were trimmed by 4 bases and 2 bases, with 10 bases remaining between them. Germline V lookup: CDR1 SGHTA, CDR2 FQGNSA. The CDR3 is 14 residues long. The CDR3 loop is CASSSTSYTDTQYF. Here the CDR3 DNA reads TGTGCCAGCAGCTCGACTAGTTACACAGATACGCAGTATTTT.

This clonotype was seen more than once but under ten times. The V gene is TRBV27, the J gene TRBJ1-1; a possible D gene is TRBD1 (5 bases). V was trimmed by 0 bases and J by 7 bases, leaving 12 bases between them. The germline CDR1 and CDR2 sequences are MNHEY and SMNVEV (reference sequence). This CDR3 contains 14 residues. The CDR3 DNA follows: TGTGCCAGCAGTTTATCGGCCCGGGGCCTTGAAGCTTTCTTT. Translated, it gives CASSLSARGLEAFF.

This clonotype occurred many times. The chain uses TRBV5-5 and TRBJ2-1; 9 bases are a match to TRBD2. The CDR3 runs to 15 residues. Germline CDR1 and CDR2: SGHKS and YYEKEE (reference sequence). V dropped 0 bases and J dropped 3; count of bases not matched to a gene: 1. The CDR3 DNA reads TGTGCCAGCAGCTTGGGACTAGCGGTCTACAATGAGCAGTTCTTC. It yields the protein CASSLGLAVYNEQFF.

This clonotype has ten or more counts. The rearrangement links TRBV4-2 to TRBJ2-1; maybe TRBD1 (6 bases). The CDR3 runs to 15 residues. Germline-derived CDR1 and CDR2 are LGHNA and YNFKEQ. V dropped 0 bases and J dropped 5 bases, with 11 bases sitting between them. The CDR3 spells CASSQDPPGDNEQFF. The CDR3, as DNA: TGTGCCAGCAGCCAAGATCCCCCAGGGGACAATGAGCAGTTCTTC.

The sample holds many counts of this clonotype. V is TRBV4-3 and J is TRBJ1-6; tentative D call: TRBD1 (6 bases). This CDR3 has 16 amino acids. Trimming took 0 bases from V and 5 from J, leaving 11 bases between them. Germline V gene data show CDR1 as LGHNA and CDR2 as YSLEER. The CDR3 loop reads CASSQETGSNNSPLHF. CDR3 DNA sequence: TGCGCCAGCAGCCAAGAGACAGGATCCAATAATTCACCCCTCCACTTT.

This clonotype was seen many times. The chain couples TRBV12-3 or TRBV12-4 to TRBJ2-1; no definite D call. With 2 bases removed from V and 4 bases from J, the gap between germline ends came to 9 bases. The CDR3 loop spans 14 amino acids. DNA of the CDR3: TGTGCCAGCAGTTTAATAGGGCCATACAATGAGCAGTTCTTC. Amino acid sequence: CASSLIGPYNEQFF.

Regarding this clonotype: A much larger clone lies a single base off, so this may be a read error. This chain links TRBV12-3 or TRBV12-4 with TRBJ1-1; 7 bases match TRBD1. CDR3 length: 17 residues. J was trimmed by 0 bases and V by 0 bases; bases with no gene match: 7. The CDR3 here is CASSLAGTEALNTEAFF. The CDR3 DNA follows: TGTGCCAGCAGTTTAGCGGGGACAGAGGCTCTGAACACTGAAGCTTTCTTT.

This clonotype was found many times. CDR3 sequence: CASKPPLADTRYEQYF. CDR3 DNA: TGTGCCAGCAAGCCCCCACTAGCGGACACGCGATACGAGCAGTACTTC. The chain combines TRBV2 with TRBJ2-7; 8 nucleotides agree with TRBD2. The CDR3 covers 16 residues. CDR1 and CDR2 from the germline V gene are SNHLY and FYNNEI. With 7 bases clipped from V and 4 bases from J, the junction kept 15 bases outside the gene matches.

In this sample, this clonotype turned up a few times. The chain joins TRBV6-2 or TRBV6-3 to TRBJ2-3; D perhaps matches TRBD1 (5 bases). Trimming removed 1 base at V and 3 bases at J, with 14 bases between. Germline CDR1 MNHEY, CDR2 SVGEGT. This CDR3 is 16 amino acids long. CDR3 bases: TGTGCCAGCAGTTACTACCAGGGTGGTTTGACAGATACGCAGTATTTT. Its protein product is CASSYYQGGLTDTQYF.

There are many counts of this clonotype. The chain employs TRBV20-1 and TRBJ2-4; 11 bases line up with TRBD1. CDR1 is DFQATT, CDR2 SNEGSKA, per germline (reference sequence). V dropped 1 base and J dropped 2; count of bases not matched to a gene: 1. This CDR3 is built from 15 residues. CDR3 residues: CSARGDRGSKNIQYF. The CDR3 nucleotides read TGCAGTGCTAGAGGGGACAGGGGGTCCAAAAACATTCAGTACTTC.

This clonotype was recorded many times. This chain uses TRBV27 with TRBJ2-7; D gene ambiguous. CDR1 is MNHEY, CDR2 SMNVEV, per germline (reference sequence). This CDR3 is 9 amino acids long. With 4 bases removed from V and 6 bases from J, the gap between germline ends came to 1 base. CDR3 in amino acids: CASSSEQYF. The DNA of the CDR3 is TGTGCCAGCAGTTCCGAGCAGTACTTC.

This clonotype appeared many times. The chain recombines TRBV20-1 with TRBJ1-2; D is unclear. Trimming shortened V by 0 bases and J by 4 bases, and 9 bases separated the two germline ends. The germline V gene has CDR1 DFQATT and CDR2 SNEGSKA (reference sequence). The CDR3 sequence is 13 residues long. CDR3 in amino acids: CSARDYSRYGYTF. The DNA of the CDR3 is TGCAGTGCTAGAGACTACAGCCGCTATGGCTACACCTTC.

The table lists this clonotype with many counts. CDR3 sequence (DNA): TGTGCCAGCAGTTTGGGGGGAGGAATAACAGATACGCAGTATTTT. Its protein is CASSLGGGITDTQYF. The rearrangement uses TRBV6-5 and TRBJ2-3; D might be TRBD2 (6 bases). CDR1 MNHEY and CDR2 SVGAGI come from the germline V gene. The CDR3 covers 15 residues. V shed 4 bases and J shed 3 bases, with 14 bases lying between them.